This entry lists 31 T cell receptor beta chains sequenced from one sample in a study of breast tumors, draining lymph nodes, adjacent tissues. Breast cancer patients provided tissue from their axillary draining lymph nodes. Each CDR3 protein gets one entry after TCRdb re-called the multiplex PCR reads with MiXCR. Of around 130,000 distinct CDR3 sequences detected, about 33% appear once; the ten largest clones hold approximately 2.3%. Sequencing was done on a sample of axillary lymph node tissue. The source is a female donor with breast cancer. Some clones in this sample may be carry-over from other donors' samples.

This clonotype came up many times. The chain links TRBV12-3 or TRBV12-4 to TRBJ1-4; D call uncertain. Trimming removed 8 bases from V and 0 bases from J, with 7 bases in between. The CDR3 spans 13 residues. The CDR3 nucleotides read TGTGCCAGCGAGCGCGCAACTAATGAAAAACTGTTTTTT. Its protein is CASERATNEKLFF.

Ten or more counts support this clonotype. The rearrangement joins TRBV20-1 to TRBJ2-3; 9 bases agree with TRBD2. Germline loops: CDR1 DFQATT, CDR2 SNEGSKA (reference sequence). The CDR3 contains 17 residues. V was pared by 5 bases and J by 1 base, with 13 bases of the junction left unmatched. CDR3 region: CSALPRGGGGRTDTQYF. CDR3 coding DNA: TGCAGTGCTCTCCCCCGGGGCGGGGGGGGGCGCACAGATACGCAGTATTTT.

The rearrangement uses TRBV5-1 and TRBJ2-3, with 7 nucleotides matching TRBD2. The trim removed 2 bases at V and 4 bases at J, leaving 4 bases unmatched. The CDR3 spans 14 residues. Looked up from germline, CDR1 is SGHRS and CDR2 is YFSETQ. The CDR3 bases are TGCGCCAGCAGCTTTTGGGGGGGTCCAGATACGCAGTATTTT. Protein product: CASSFWGGPDTQYF.

In regard to this clonotype: Being one base from a much bigger clone, this may be a read error. The rearrangement uses TRBV6-2 or TRBV6-3 and TRBJ1-4; D not resolved. The CDR3 has 13 amino acids. Deletions cut 5 bases from V and 6 bases from J, with 10 bases between. The V gene's germline CDR1 is MNHEY and CDR2 SVGEGT. The CDR3 DNA reads TGTGCCAGCAGTCACCGGGTGTATGAAAAACTGTTTTTT. Translating it yields CASSHRVYEKLFF.

This chain uses TRBV20-1 with TRBJ2-5; D tentatively reads TRBD1 or TRBD2 (7 bases each). The CDR3 consists of 15 residues. Between the trimmed V and J ends, which lost 0 bases and 5 bases, there was a span of 16 bases. In germline, CDR1 is DFQATT, CDR2 SNEGSKA (reference sequence). This CDR3 reads CSARELTGRGETQYF. CDR3 DNA: TGCAGTGCTAGAGAGCTGACAGGGAGGGGGGAGACCCAGTACTTC.

This clonotype was picked up many times. The chain employs TRBV2 and TRBJ1-4, with TRBD1 matching over 10 bases. Germline V gene data show CDR1 as SNHLY and CDR2 as FYNNEI. Trimming took 7 bases from V and 8 from J; bases not matched to a gene: 4. The CDR3 contains 13 residues. CDR3 nucleotides: TGTGCCAGCATGGGGGACAGGGGCGAAAAACTGTTTTTT. Amino acid sequence: CASMGDRGEKLFF.

In its sample, this clonotype was seen many times. This chain connects TRBV4-3 to TRBJ1-2, with D perhaps TRBD1 (5 bases). CDR1 and CDR2 from the germline V gene are LGHNA and YSLEER. V lost 0 bases and J 5 bases, leaving 10 bases between the germline ends. The CDR3 sequence is 14 residues long. This CDR3 reads CASSQDAGSYGYTF. CDR3 DNA: TGCGCCAGCAGCCAAGATGCAGGGTCATATGGCTACACCTTC.

This clonotype was recorded many times. The chain recombines TRBV20-1 with TRBJ2-5, with 16 nucleotides matching TRBD2. Germline values: CDR1 DFQATT, CDR2 SNEGSKA (reference sequence). The CDR3 runs 18 residues. V shed 6 bases, J shed 2 bases, and the junction held 12 bases outside the gene matches. Here the CDR3 reads CSAYAGTSGGAVQETQYF. CDR3 sequence (DNA): TGCAGTGCATATGCCGGGACTAGCGGGGGGGCGGTGCAAGAGACCCAGTACTTC.

A word on this clonotype: Possible read error: a much larger clone is one base away. The chain is built from TRBV20-1 and TRBJ2-1, with D perhaps being TRBD1 or TRBD2 (6 bases each). The CDR3 contains 12 residues. CDR1 and CDR2 (germline): DFQATT, SNEGSKA (reference sequence). This CDR3 is CSATRGGNEPFF. The CDR3 region has the DNA TGCAGTGCTACCAGGGGAGGCAATGAGCCGTTCTTC.

This clonotype has a count of ten or more. V and J are TRBV20-1 and TRBJ2-5; 9 bases align to TRBD2. This CDR3 is built from 15 residues. The V segment lost 0 bases and the J segment 1 base; nucleotides outside the gene matches: 3. CDR1 is DFQATT and CDR2 is SNEGSKA in the germline V gene (reference sequence). The CDR3 protein is CSARDLAGIQETQYF. In DNA form, the CDR3 reads TGCAGTGCTAGAGATCTAGCGGGGATCCAAGAGACCCAGTACTTC.

This clonotype was picked up many times. The rearrangement joins TRBV10-3 to TRBJ2-7; 7 nucleotides line up with TRBD1. V lost 2 bases to trimming and J lost 6 bases; unmatched junction nucleotides: 10. This CDR3 is 15 amino acids long. Germline CDR1 reads ENHRY; CDR2 reads SYGVKD. The CDR3 is CAISEAGAHRGEQYF. The CDR3 nucleotides are TGTGCCATCAGTGAGGCAGGGGCCCACAGGGGCGAGCAGTACTTC.

With respect to this clonotype: This CDR3 is missing its conserved last phenylalanine or tryptophan, likely due to a read error. This rearrangement joins TRBV2 to TRBJ1-4, with D unresolved. CDR1 and CDR2 from the germline V gene are SNHLY and FYNNEI. CDR3 length equals 15 residues. CDR3 in DNA: TGTGCCAGCAGTCGACTCAGACCAACTAATGGAAAACTGTTTCTT. Translation gives CASSRLRPTNGKLFL.

Of note for this clonotype: A read error may produce the germline difference seen at one junction end. This chain links TRBV13 with TRBJ2-7; D may be TRBD2 (6 bases). This CDR3 comprises 14 residues. Germline V gene data show CDR1 as PRHDT and CDR2 as FYEKMQ (reference sequence). CDR3 DNA: TGTGCCAGCTCCCCGGGGCAGGGACTCTACGAGCAGCACTTC. Residues: CASSPGQGLYEQHF.

V is TRBV15 and J is TRBJ2-7; weak D call: TRBD2 (6 bases). The CDR3 is made up of 17 amino acids. V was shortened by 3 bases and J by 0 bases, with 18 bases between the two germline ends. CDR1 is LNHNV and CDR2 is YYDKDF in the germline V gene (reference sequence). CDR3: CATSSYSYRGNSYEQYF. In DNA, the CDR3 is TGTGCCACCAGCAGTTACTCGTACCGGGGGAACTCCTACGAGCAGTACTTC.

This clonotype has only a few counts. Being one base from a much bigger clone, this may be a read error. The genes are TRBV20-1 and TRBJ2-5, with 8 bases that match TRBD1. Germline CDR1 reads DFQATT; CDR2 reads SNEGSKA (reference sequence). The CDR3 is made up of 14 amino acids. The CDR3 DNA is TGCAGTGCTAGAGACCCAGGGGGCCAAGCGACCCAGTACTTC. Translating it yields CSARDPGGQATQYF.

Many counts were recorded for this clonotype. The chain links TRBV10-3 to TRBJ2-2; D is ambiguous. Per the germline V gene, CDR1 is ENHRY and CDR2 is SYGVKD. The CDR3 extends over 13 amino acids. V was pared by 2 bases and J by 7 bases, with 8 bases between. CDR3 nucleotides: TGTGCCATCAGTGAGGGAGCCGGCGGGGAGCTGTTTTTT. Translating gives CAISEGAGGELFF.

Many counts were recorded for this clonotype. This chain joins TRBV6-5 and TRBJ1-4; no clear D. V was shortened by 2 bases and J by 3 bases, with 7 bases between the two germline ends. The CDR3 loop spans 14 amino acids. Germline V lookup: CDR1 MNHEY, CDR2 SVGAGI. The CDR3 protein is CASSYRAPNEKLFF. In DNA, the CDR3 is TGTGCCAGCAGTTACAGGGCCCCTAATGAAAAACTGTTTTTT.

This clonotype was detected ten times or more. The chain couples TRBV11-2 to TRBJ2-7; D gene uncertain. The germline V and J ends were trimmed by 5 bases and 3 bases, with 17 bases remaining between them. The CDR3 sequence is 15 residues long. Per the germline V gene, CDR1 is SGHAT and CDR2 is FQNNGV. The CDR3 DNA is TGTGCCAGCAGCCTACACCGGACGGCCGACTACGAGCAGTACGTC. The encoded protein is CASSLHRTADYEQYV.

The sample holds many counts of this clonotype. This rearrangement joins TRBV18 to TRBJ2-7; D is possibly TRBD1 (7 bases). CDR1 is KGHSH, CDR2 LQKENI, per germline. This CDR3 spans 18 amino acids. Deletions cut 3 bases from V and 7 bases from J, with 28 bases between. The CDR3 sequence is CASSPAGLGGREAGEQYV. In DNA, the CDR3 is TGTGCCAGCTCACCGGCAGGGCTAGGGGGCAGGGAGGCAGGAGAGCAGTACGTC.

In the case of this clonotype: A clone one base away is much larger, so this may be a read error. V and J are TRBV19 and TRBJ1-4, with D uncertain. Germline-derived CDR1 and CDR2 are LNHDA and SQIVND (reference sequence). CDR3 size: 14 residues. Trimming removed 4 bases at V and 10 bases at J, with 16 bases between. CDR3 bases: TGTGCCAGTAGTACCGCGTCCGGTGAAGGAAAACTGTTTTTT. As protein: CASSTASGEGKLFF. Using reference TRBV19 and TRBJ1-4 for the parts outside the CDR3, the full variable domain is DGGITQSPKYLFRKEGQNVTLSCEQNLNHDAMYWYRQDPGQGLRLIYYSQIVNDFQKGDIAEGYSVSREKKESFPLTVTSAQKNPTAFYLCASSTASGEGKLFFGSGTQLSVL.

About this clonotype itself: It is unclear where the CDR3 begins or ends on the DNA, so no DNA is shown, and the CDR3 is as TCRdb lists it. V usage is TRBV4-3 and J usage is TRBJ1-4. Germline CDR1 is LGHNA and CDR2 is YSLEER. Both ends counted, the CDR3 spans 20 residues. CDR3 loop: CASSQGKSGRETQYFEKLFF.

This clonotype was found many times. The chain links TRBV10-3 to TRBJ2-3; perhaps TRBD1 as D (6 bases). This CDR3 has 15 amino acids. Trimming stripped 1 base from V and 6 bases from J, with 14 bases between. Germline V gives CDR1 ENHRY, CDR2 SYGVKD. This CDR3 reads CAISEFDRTRDTQYF. In DNA, the CDR3 is TGTGCCATCAGTGAGTTTGACAGGACCCGGGATACGCAGTATTTT.

This clonotype was observed at least ten times. The chain combines TRBV29-1 with TRBJ2-1; D gene uncertain. Germline-derived CDR1 and CDR2 are SQVTM and ANQGSEA. V was cut by 2 bases and J by 4 bases, with 12 bases left in between. The CDR3 contains 14 residues. In DNA, the CDR3 is TGCAGCGTTGAATTGATGATGGGGTACAATGAGCAGTTCTTC. Translation gives CSVELMMGYNEQFF.

The chain employs TRBV30 and TRBJ1-1; tentative D call: TRBD1 (6 bases). In germline, CDR1 is GTSNPN, CDR2 SVGIG (reference sequence). The V gene lost 2 bases and the J gene lost 6 bases, with 31 bases spanning the gap. The length of the CDR3 is 19 residues. The CDR3 sequence is CAWSPRVRGLRLTVAEAFF. The CDR3 coding sequence is TGTGCCTGGAGTCCTCGGGTCAGGGGCTTGCGTTTGACGGTCGCTGAAGCTTTCTTT.

This clonotype was recorded many times. V usage is TRBV18 and J usage is TRBJ1-6; the D gene is possibly TRBD1 (5 bases). Trimming took off 3 bases at V and 4 bases at J, with 7 bases between the two ends. CDR1 is KGHSH, CDR2 LQKENI, per germline. The CDR3 length is 14 residues. The CDR3 DNA follows: TGTGCCAGCTCACCCGACAGATATAATTCACCCCTCCACTTT. Translating it yields CASSPDRYNSPLHF.

Points on this clonotype: Just one base apart from a much larger clone, this may be a read error. The chain has TRBV7-3 and TRBJ2-5, with 8 bases identical to TRBD2. CDR1 and CDR2 from the germline V gene are SGHTA and FQGTGA. CDR3 length: 15 amino acids. The DNA of the CDR3 is TGTGCCAGCAGCCTCACCGGGGGGGTGGTAGAGACCCAGCACTTC. Translation: CASSLTGGVVETQHF. Full variable domain (rest looked up from reference TRBV7-3 and TRBJ2-5): GAGVSQTPSNKVTEKGKYVELRCDPISGHTALYWYRQSLGQGPEFLIYFQGTGAADDSGLPNDRFFAVRPEGSVSTLKIQRTERGDSAVYLCASSLTGGVVETQHFGPGTRLLVL.

Many counts were recorded for this clonotype. V gene TRBV15 combines with J gene TRBJ1-4; the match to TRBD1 covers 7 bases. The CDR3 contains 15 residues. Trimming at V came to 0 bases and at J to 6 bases, leaving 4 bases not matched to a gene. Germline V gene sequence: CDR1 LNHNV, CDR2 YYDKDF (reference sequence). The CDR3, as DNA: TGTGCCACCAGCAGAGATCGAGGGACAGATGAAAAACTGTTTTTT. Translated: CATSRDRGTDEKLFF.

This clonotype was recorded at least ten times. The chain links TRBV6-1 to TRBJ2-7, with 9 nucleotides matching TRBD1. Germline V gives CDR1 MNHNS, CDR2 SASEGT. This CDR3 is built from 14 residues. V was clipped by 10 bases and J by 6 bases; unmatched bases: 13. The CDR3 spells CAMNPGTGFGEQYF. In nucleotides, the CDR3 is TGTGCCATGAACCCCGGGACAGGGTTTGGCGAGCAGTACTTC.

At least ten counts were recorded for this clonotype. The chain is built from TRBV3-1 and TRBJ2-3; no firm D call. Germline lookup yields CDR1 LGHDT and CDR2 YNNKEL (reference sequence). This CDR3 is built from 14 residues. The V gene lost 3 bases and the J gene lost 2 bases, with 9 bases spanning the gap. The CDR3 DNA reads as TGTGCCAGCAGCCATCTGGGGATCACAGATACGCAGTATTTT. It translates to CASSHLGITDTQYF.

The table lists this clonotype with a few counts. J is TRBJ1-1 and V is TRBV7-2; tentatively, D is TRBD1 (5 bases). Germline V lookup: CDR1 SGHTA, CDR2 FQGNSA. V was pared by 0 bases and J by 5 bases, with 16 bases between. The CDR3 consists of 16 residues. CDR3 nucleotide sequence: TGTGCCAGCAGCTTAGCGCTTCAGGGCGGAAGGACTGAAGCTTTCTTT. Residues: CASSLALQGGRTEAFF.

This clonotype was counted at least ten times. The genes are TRBV6-5 and TRBJ2-5; D possibly matches TRBD1 or TRBD2 (5 bases each). The CDR3 totals 15 residues. CDR1 is MNHEY and CDR2 is SVGAGI in the germline V gene. V lost 2 bases and J 2 bases, leaving 12 bases between the germline ends. The CDR3 sequence: CASSYVGRKQETQYF. Written as DNA, the CDR3 is TGTGCCAGCAGTTACGTGGGACGTAAACAAGAGACCCAGTACTTC.